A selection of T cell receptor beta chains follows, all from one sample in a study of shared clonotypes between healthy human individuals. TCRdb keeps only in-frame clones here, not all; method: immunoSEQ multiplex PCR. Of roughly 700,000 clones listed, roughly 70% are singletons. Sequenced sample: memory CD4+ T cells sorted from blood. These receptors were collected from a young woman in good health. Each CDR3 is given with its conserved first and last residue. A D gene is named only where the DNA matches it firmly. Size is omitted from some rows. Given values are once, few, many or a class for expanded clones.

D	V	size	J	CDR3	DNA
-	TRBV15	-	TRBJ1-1	CATSRTGSEAFF	TGTGCCACCAGCAGAACAGGATCTGAAGCTTTCTTT
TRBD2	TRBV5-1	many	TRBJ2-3	CASSSPSAGGTDTQYF	TGCGCCAGCAGCTCCCCCTCAGCGGGAGGGACGGATACGCAGTATTTT
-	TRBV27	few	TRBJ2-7	CASSPRAGSYEQYF	TGTGCCAGCAGTCCGAGAGCGGGCTCCTACGAGCAGTACTTC
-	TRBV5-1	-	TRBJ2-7	CASSLAWGSSYEQYF	TGCGCCAGCAGCTTGGCCTGGGGCTCCAGTTACGAGCAGTACTTC
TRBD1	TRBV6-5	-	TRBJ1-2	CASTVGTGYGYTF	TGTGCCAGCACAGTAGGGACAGGTTATGGCTACACCTTC
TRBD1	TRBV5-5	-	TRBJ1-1	CASKRQGLTEAFF	TGTGCCAGCAAGAGACAGGGCTTAACTGAAGCTTTCTTT
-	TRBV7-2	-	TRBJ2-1	CASRSPSLPYNEQFF	TGTGCTTCTAGGTCCCCTTCTTTACCCTACAATGAGCAGTTCTTC
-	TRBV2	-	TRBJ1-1	CATNFDKNTEAFF	TGTGCCACAAACTTTGACAAGAACACTGAAGCTTTCTTT
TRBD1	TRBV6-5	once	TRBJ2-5	CASSRQGAIPETQYF	TGTGCCAGCAGTCGACAGGGGGCTATACCGGAGACCCAGTACTTC
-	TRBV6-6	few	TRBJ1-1	CASRRVNTEAFF	TGTGCCAGCCGGAGGGTGAACACTGAAGCTTTCTTT
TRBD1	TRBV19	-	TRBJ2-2	CATPTGQGALSNTGELFF	TGTGCCACACCTACGGGGCAGGGGGCCCTTTCGAACACCGGGGAGCTGTTTTTT
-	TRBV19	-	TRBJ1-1	CASSIVPSNTEAFF	TGTGCCAGTAGTATAGTTCCTTCGAACACTGAAGCTTTCTTT
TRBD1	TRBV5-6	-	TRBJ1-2	CASSRDRGRGYTF	TGTGCCAGCAGCCGCGACAGGGGTCGTGGCTACACCTTC
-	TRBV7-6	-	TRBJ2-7	CASSLAAGYHEQYF	TGTGCCAGCAGCTTAGCGGCAGGGTACCACGAGCAGTACTTC
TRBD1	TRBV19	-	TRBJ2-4	CASRDRGLAKNIQYF	TGTGCCAGTAGAGACAGGGGGCTAGCCAAAAACATTCAGTACTTC
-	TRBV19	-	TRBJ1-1	CASRPGTVGVVNTEAFF	TGTGCCAGTAGACCCGGGACGGTCGGTGTTGTGAACACTGAAGCTTTCTTT
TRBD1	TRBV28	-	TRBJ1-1	CASSLLGQGAGTEAFF	TGTGCCAGCAGTTTACTCGGACAGGGGGCCGGCACTGAAGCTTTCTTT
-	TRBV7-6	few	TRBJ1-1	CASSPQRDTEAFF	TGTGCCAGCAGCCCCCAGAGGGACACTGAAGCTTTCTTT
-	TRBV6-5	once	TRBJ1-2	CASSYGGPYGYTF	TGTGCCAGCAGTTACGGGGGCCCCTATGGCTACACCTTC
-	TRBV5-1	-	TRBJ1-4	CASATGTTDEKLFF	TGCGCCAGCGCGACGGGGACAACGGATGAAAAACTGTTTTTT
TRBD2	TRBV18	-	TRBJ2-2	CASSLLAGGVAGELFF	TGTGCCAGTTCTCTTTTGGCGGGAGGCGTCGCCGGGGAGCTGTTTTTT
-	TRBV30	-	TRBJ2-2	CAYGRQGAGELFF	TGTGCCTACGGGAGGCAGGGGGCCGGAGAGCTGTTTTTT
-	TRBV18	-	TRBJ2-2	CASSIQDPSTGELFF	TGTGCCAGCTCAATTCAAGACCCCAGCACCGGGGAGCTGTTTTTT
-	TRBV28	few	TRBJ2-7	CASSQHRVGSSYEQYF	TGTGCCAGCAGTCAACACAGGGTCGGAAGCTCCTACGAGCAGTACTTC
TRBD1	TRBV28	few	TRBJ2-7	CASSWGLRGQGLF	TGTGCCAGCAGTTGGGGGCTTAGGGGACAGGGGCTGTTC
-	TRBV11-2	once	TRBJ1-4	CASSRVVEKLFF	TGTGCCAGCAGCCGGGTTGTGGAAAAACTGTTTTTT
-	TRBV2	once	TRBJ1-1	CASSWGTEAFF	TGTGCCAGCAGTTGGGGGACTGAAGCTTTCTTT
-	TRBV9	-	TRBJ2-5	CASSVGITSGQETQYF	TGTGCCAGCAGCGTAGGCATCACGAGCGGCCAAGAGACCCAGTACTTC
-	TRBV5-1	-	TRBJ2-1	CASSPGTPEYEQFF	TGCGCCAGCAGCCCCGGGACGCCCGAGTATGAGCAGTTCTTC
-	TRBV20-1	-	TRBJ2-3	CSAILRDTQYF	TGCAGTGCTATCCTCAGAGATACGCAGTATTTT
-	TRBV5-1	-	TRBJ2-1	CASSLDTTSYNEQFF	TGCGCCAGCTCGTTGGACACAACCTCCTACAATGAGCAGTTCTTC
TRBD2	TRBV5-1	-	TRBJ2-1	CASSLVAGGGNEQFF	TGCGCCAGCAGCTTGGTAGCGGGAGGGGGCAATGAGCAGTTCTTC
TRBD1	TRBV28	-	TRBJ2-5	CASSRGRETQYF	TGTGCCAGCAGTAGGGGGCGGGAGACCCAGTACTTC
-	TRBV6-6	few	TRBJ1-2	CASKQAYGYTF	TGTGCCAGCAAACAGGCCTATGGCTACACCTTC
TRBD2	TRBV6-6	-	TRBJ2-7	CATSGSSYEQYF	TGTGCCACTAGCGGGAGCTCTTACGAGCAGTACTTC
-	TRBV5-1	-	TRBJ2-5	CASSTLGQRQETQYF	TGCGCCAGCAGCACGCTCGGACAGCGACAAGAGACCCAGTACTTC
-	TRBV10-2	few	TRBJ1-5	CASSGQGGYQPQHF	TGCGCCAGCAGTGGTCAGGGCGGTTATCAGCCCCAGCATTTT
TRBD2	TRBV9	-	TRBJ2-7	CASSVAIPGEGLEYEQYF	TGTGCCAGCAGCGTAGCTATTCCGGGGGAGGGCCTAGAATACGAGCAGTACTTC
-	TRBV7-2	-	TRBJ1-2	CASSLARTAYGYTF	TGTGCCAGCAGCTTAGCGCGGACAGCCTATGGCTACACCTTC
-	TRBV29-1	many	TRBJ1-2	CSTEGLDGGYTF	TGCAGCACAGAGGGGCTGGATGGTGGCTACACCTTC
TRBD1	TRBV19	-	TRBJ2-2	CASRDRVGTGELFF	TGTGCCAGCCGGGACAGGGTGGGCACCGGGGAGCTGTTTTTT
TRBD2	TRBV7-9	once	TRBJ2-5	CASSLRGLAGETQYF	TGTGCCAGCAGCTTAAGGGGACTAGCGGGAGAGACCCAGTACTTC
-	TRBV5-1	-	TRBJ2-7	CASSLDLREQYF	TGCGCCAGCAGCTTGGACCTCCGGGAGCAGTACTTC
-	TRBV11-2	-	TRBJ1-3	CASSGGAGNTIYF	TGTGCCAGCAGCGGGGGAGCTGGAAACACCATATATTTT
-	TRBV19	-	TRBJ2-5	CASSSRTAGQETQYF	TGTGCCAGTAGTTCTCGGACAGCCGGACAAGAGACCCAGTACTTC